Below are 6 T cell receptor beta chains sequenced from a single sample in a study of shared clonotypes between healthy human individuals. The naive CD8 population came from CD45RO-negative cells selected for CCR7, without terminally differentiated effector memory CD45RA+ cells. Here immunoSEQ multiplex PCR was the method, and the copy in TCRdb shows in-frame clones only, minus some. The sample shows about 2.1 million clones, roughly 95% of them seen only once. Sequenced material: naive CD8+ T cells from PBMCs. The receptors shown here come from a man younger than 30 in good health. Some clones in this sample may be carry-over from other donors' samples.

The chain links TRBV4-1 to TRBJ2-6; 8 nucleotides line up with TRBD1. The CDR3 length is 17 residues. J lost 4 bases, V lost 2 bases, and 7 bases had no gene match. Germline CDR1 and CDR2: MGHRA and YSYEKL. CDR3 sequence (DNA): TGCGCCAGCAGCCAACGGCAGGGGGCGTCGGGGGCCAACGTCCTGACTTTC. Protein product: CASSQRQGASGANVLTF.

The chain uses TRBV28 and TRBJ2-5, with 7 bases identical to TRBD1. The J call may be faulty, since TRBJ2-7 better matches the DNA end. The CDR3 covers 13 residues. Per the germline V gene, CDR1 is MDHEN and CDR2 is SYDVKM. DNA of the CDR3: TGTGCCAGCTCCTCCGGACAGGCCCACGAGCAGTACTTC. Its protein product is CASSSGQAHEQYF.

In its sample, this clone was seen once. The chain employs TRBV6-1 and TRBJ2-3; 11 bases fit TRBD2. This CDR3 comprises 14 residues. Germline assignment: CDR1 MNHNS and CDR2 SASEGT. V shed 3 bases and J 5 bases; nucleotides not matched to a gene: 1. As DNA, the CDR3 is TGTGCCAGCAGTGATGGGACTAGCGGAGATACGCAGTATTTT. Protein: CASSDGTSGDTQYF.

The chain uses TRBV27 and TRBJ2-1; D unresolved. Trimming took off 0 bases at V and 10 bases at J, with 13 bases between the two ends. From germline, CDR1 is MNHEY and CDR2 SMNVEV (reference sequence). The CDR3 runs to 14 residues. The DNA of the CDR3 is TGTGCCAGCAGTTTATCGTTCGCTACGCCCGAGCAGTTCTTC. Amino acids: CASSLSFATPEQFF.

V usage is TRBV30 and J usage is TRBJ2-3; 10 nucleotides match TRBD2. CDR1 is GTSNPN and CDR2 is SVGIG in the germline V gene (reference sequence). The CDR3 spans 16 residues. The J segment lost 4 bases and the V segment lost 1 base, leaving 8 bases of the junction unmatched. The CDR3 region has the DNA TGTGCCTGGAGTGGTCTAGCGGGAGCCATGGCAGATACGCAGTATTTT. Its protein is CAWSGLAGAMADTQYF.

The chain couples TRBV19 to TRBJ2-1; the D gene is possibly TRBD1 (6 bases). Trimming took 0 bases from V and 4 from J, leaving 7 bases between them. Germline assignment: CDR1 LNHDA and CDR2 SQIVND (reference sequence). This CDR3 spans 14 amino acids. CDR3 sequence: CASSIEGQYNEQFF. CDR3 sequence (DNA): TGTGCCAGTAGTATAGAGGGACAATACAATGAGCAGTTCTTC.